A selection of T cell receptor beta chains follows, all from one sample in a study of CD8 T cells in Susac syndrome. Via MiXCR, TCRdb re-called the immunoSEQ multiplex PCR reads, giving one row per CDR3 protein. This table holds approximately 190,000 distinct CDR3 sequences, more than 85% found once. Source material: CD8+ T cells from PBMCs. The receptors shown here come from a human donor with Susac syndrome. The CDR3 runs from the conserved cysteine through the conserved F or W. A D gene is named only where the DNA matches it firmly. Not every row has a clone size; where given, it reads once, few, many or a size class.

D: .
size: .
V: TRBV19
J: TRBJ2-3
DNA: TGTGCCAGTAGTTGGATAGTCGACACAGATACGCAGTATTTT
CDR3: CASSWIVDTDTQYF

D: .
size: .
V: TRBV7-9
J: TRBJ2-3
DNA: TGTGCCAGCAGCCCTACCGTAGATACGCAGTATTTT
CDR3: CASSPTVDTQYF

D: TRBD2
size: .
V: TRBV2
J: TRBJ2-7
DNA: TGTGCCAGCAGTGTCACTAGCGGGACGCTAACCTACGAGCAGTACTTC
CDR3: CASSVTSGTLTYEQYF

D: .
size: .
V: TRBV12-3/TRBV12-4
J: TRBJ1-2
DNA: TGTGCCACGCGGGGGGTGGGGGCCTACTCTAACTATGGCTACACCTTC
CDR3: CATRGVGAYSNYGYTF

D: TRBD2
size: .
V: TRBV18
J: TRBJ2-3
DNA: TGTGCCAGCGGAGGAGGGACTAGCAGCGATACGCAGTATTTT
CDR3: CASGGGTSSDTQYF

D: TRBD1
size: .
V: TRBV19
J: TRBJ1-5
DNA: TGTGCCAGTAGTATTGGGACAGGTAATCAGCCCCAGCATTTT
CDR3: CASSIGTGNQPQHF

D: TRBD2
size: .
V: TRBV20-1
J: TRBJ2-7
DNA: TGCAGTGCTACCCAGCGGGAGGGGACGGGCGAGCAGTACTTC
CDR3: CSATQREGTGEQYF

D: .
size: few
V: TRBV27
J: TRBJ2-1
DNA: TGTGCCAGCTCCCTAGCTGTCTACAATGAGCAGTTCTTC
CDR3: CASSLAVYNEQFF

D: .
size: .
V: TRBV4-1
J: TRBJ2-7
DNA: TGCGCCAGCAGCCAAGTCGCTTCCCGGGAGAGGTACGAGCAGTACTTC
CDR3: CASSQVASRERYEQYF

D: .
size: .
V: TRBV7-9
J: TRBJ2-1
DNA: TGTGCCAGCAGCCTCGGGACCCTCGACAATGAGCAGTTCTTC
CDR3: CASSLGTLDNEQFF

D: TRBD1
size: .
V: TRBV3-1
J: TRBJ2-1
DNA: TGTGCCAGCAGCCGGACAGGAGCCTACAATGAGCAGTTCTTC
CDR3: CASSRTGAYNEQFF

D: .
size: .
V: TRBV5-1
J: TRBJ1-1
DNA: TGCGCCAGTTCCCTTTTACCGATGAACACTGAAGCTTTCTTT
CDR3: CASSLLPMNTEAFF

D: .
size: .
V: TRBV21-1
J: TRBJ1-5
DNA: TGTGCCAGCAGCAAAGGGGAGAGATTAGATAGCAATCAGCCCCAGCATTTT
CDR3: CASSKGERLDSNQPQHF

D: .
size: .
V: TRBV7-9
J: TRBJ2-1
DNA: TGTGCCAGCAGCTTAGGTTACGGCCACTCCTACAATGAGCAGTTCTTC
CDR3: CASSLGYGHSYNEQFF

D: TRBD2
size: .
V: TRBV7-9
J: TRBJ2-7
DNA: TGTGCCAGCAGCGGCGGGACTAGCGGGAAATACGGCTCCTACGAGCAGTACTTC
CDR3: CASSGGTSGKYGSYEQYF

D: TRBD1
size: .
V: TRBV5-4
J: TRBJ1-2
DNA: TGTGCCAGCAGCGCCCGGACAGGAGATACTTATGGCTACACCTTC
CDR3: CASSARTGDTYGYTF